This TCR beta chain was captured by sequencing in a study of radiotherapy plus CTLA-4 blockade in lung cancer (dated by TCRdb to between 2018 and 2020). About the investigation overall: Among enrolled patients, roughly 18% had an objective response and 25% to 40% reached disease control.

In the case of this clone: It lacks a known antigen. No base quality information exists; no much larger clone differs at one position.

CDR1 and CDR2, per the germline V gene, are SGHAT and FQNNGV. The junction carries 11 bases between V and J, which are trimmed by 5 bases and 10 bases respectively. The CDR3, cysteine through phenylalanine, is 11 amino acids long. Only CDR3 DNA is held: 33 bases, read in frame from base 1. Library method: the immunoSEQ multiplex PCR assay. The immuneACCESS repertoire file appears here via TCRdb, limited to in-frame rearrangements. These files lack a portion of the clones; in checked studies, under half of the deficit traces to unresolved V genes, and the cause of the others is not known. The table for this sample lists about 90,000 clones; more than 70% of them were counted only once. The ten largest clones add up to about an eighth of the sample. The study evaluated CTLA-4 blockade (ipilimumab) given together with focal radiation therapy in patients who had chemo-refractory metastatic non-small-cell lung cancer.

Study-level results and caveats: After treatment with radiotherapy and ipilimumab, TCR clones that came from tumors expanded in the peripheral blood. Increased serum interferon-beta after radiation, together with early dynamic changes in blood T cell clones, were reported to be the strongest predictors of response.

The V and J segments used are TRBV11-2 and TRBJ1-2, with an unclear D gene assignment. The specimen comprised peripheral blood, sampled from a patient treated with radiotherapy plus ipilimumab. The origin of this receptor is a human donor with non-small cell lung cancer that progressed on radiotherapy plus ipilimumab. The base sequence is TGTGCCAGCAGCGACCTTCGGGCCTACACCTTC. Protein translation: CASSDLRAYTF.